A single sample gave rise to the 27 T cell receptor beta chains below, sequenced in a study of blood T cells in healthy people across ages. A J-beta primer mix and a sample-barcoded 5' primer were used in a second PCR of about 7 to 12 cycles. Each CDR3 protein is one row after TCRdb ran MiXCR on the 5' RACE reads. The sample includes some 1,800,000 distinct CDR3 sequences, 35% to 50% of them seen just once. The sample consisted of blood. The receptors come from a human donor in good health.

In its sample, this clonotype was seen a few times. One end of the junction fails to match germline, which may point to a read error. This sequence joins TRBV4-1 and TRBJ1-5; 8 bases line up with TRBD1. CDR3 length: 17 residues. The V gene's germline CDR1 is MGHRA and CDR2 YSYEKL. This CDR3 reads CASSQEFPQGAAQPQHF. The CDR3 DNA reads TGCGCCAGTAGCCAAGAATTCCCGCAGGGGGCGGCTCAGCCCCAGCATTTT.

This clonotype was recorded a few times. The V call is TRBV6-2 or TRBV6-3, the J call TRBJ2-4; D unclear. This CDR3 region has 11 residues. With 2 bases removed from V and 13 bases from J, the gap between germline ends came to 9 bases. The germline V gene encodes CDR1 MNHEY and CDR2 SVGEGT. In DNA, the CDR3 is TGTGCCAGCAGTTACCCCACGGAGCAGTACTTC. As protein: CASSYPTEQYF.

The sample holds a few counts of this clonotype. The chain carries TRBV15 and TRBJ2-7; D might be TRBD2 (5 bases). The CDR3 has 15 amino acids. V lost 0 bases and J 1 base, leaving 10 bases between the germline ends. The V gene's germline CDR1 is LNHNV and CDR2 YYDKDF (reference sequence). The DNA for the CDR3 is TGTGCCACCAGCAGAGAGGAGCGGACTTCCTACGAGCAGTACTTC. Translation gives CATSREERTSYEQYF.

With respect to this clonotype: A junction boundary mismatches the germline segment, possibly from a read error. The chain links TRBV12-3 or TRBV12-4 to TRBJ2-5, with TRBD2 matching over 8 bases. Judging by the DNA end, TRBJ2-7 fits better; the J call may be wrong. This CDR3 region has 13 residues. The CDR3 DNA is TGCGCCAGCCGGGGGGGACGCGTCGGCGAGCAGTACTTC. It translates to CASRGGRVGEQYF.

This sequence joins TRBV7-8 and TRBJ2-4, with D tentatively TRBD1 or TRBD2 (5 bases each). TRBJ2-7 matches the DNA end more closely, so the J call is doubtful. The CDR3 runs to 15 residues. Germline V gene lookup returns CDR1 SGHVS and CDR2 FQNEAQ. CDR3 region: CASSPTWGLVYEQYF. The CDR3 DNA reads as TGTGCCAGCAGCCCCACCTGGGGGTTGGTCTACGAGCAGTACTTC.

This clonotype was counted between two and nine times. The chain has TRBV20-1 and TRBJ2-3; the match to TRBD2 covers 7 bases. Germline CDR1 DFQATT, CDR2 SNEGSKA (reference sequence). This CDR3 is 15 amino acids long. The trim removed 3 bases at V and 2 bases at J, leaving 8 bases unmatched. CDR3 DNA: TGCAGTGCTAGCGAAGCGGGGAGTTCCACAGATACGCAGTATTTT. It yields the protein CSASEAGSSTDTQYF.

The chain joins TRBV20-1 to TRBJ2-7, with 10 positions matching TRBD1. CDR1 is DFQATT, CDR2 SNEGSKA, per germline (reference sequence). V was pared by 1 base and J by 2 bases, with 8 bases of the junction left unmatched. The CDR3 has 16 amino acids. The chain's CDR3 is CSARGGAGTGAYEQYF. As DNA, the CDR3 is TGCAGTGCTAGAGGGGGTGCCGGGACAGGGGCCTACGAGCAGTACTTC.

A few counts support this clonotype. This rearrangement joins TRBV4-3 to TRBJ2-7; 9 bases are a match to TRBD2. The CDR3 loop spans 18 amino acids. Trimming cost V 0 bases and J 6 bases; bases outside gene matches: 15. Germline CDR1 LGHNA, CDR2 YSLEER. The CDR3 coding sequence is TGCGCCAGCAGCCAAGACCTGGGGGTAGCGGGGGATGGGAGCGAGCAGTACTTC. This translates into CASSQDLGVAGDGSEQYF.

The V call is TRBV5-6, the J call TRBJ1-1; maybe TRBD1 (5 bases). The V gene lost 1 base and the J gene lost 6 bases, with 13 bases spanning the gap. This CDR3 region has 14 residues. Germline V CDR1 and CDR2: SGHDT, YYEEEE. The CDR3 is CASSLRGGESEAFF. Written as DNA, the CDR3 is TGTGCCAGCAGCTTGAGGGGCGGGGAATCTGAAGCTTTCTTT. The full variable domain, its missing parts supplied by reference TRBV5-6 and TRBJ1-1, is DAGVTQSPTHLIKTRGQQVTLRCSPKSGHDTVSWYQQALGQGPQFIFQYYEEEERQRGNFPDRFSGHQFPNYSSELNVNALLLGDSALYLCASSLRGGESEAFFGQGTRLTVV.

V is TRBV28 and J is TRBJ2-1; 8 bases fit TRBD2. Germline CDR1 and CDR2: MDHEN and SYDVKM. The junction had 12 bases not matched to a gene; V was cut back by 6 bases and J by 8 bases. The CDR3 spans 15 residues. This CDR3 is CASRGSGAKRYEQFF. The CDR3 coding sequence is TGTGCCAGCAGAGGTAGCGGGGCCAAACGTTATGAGCAGTTCTTC.

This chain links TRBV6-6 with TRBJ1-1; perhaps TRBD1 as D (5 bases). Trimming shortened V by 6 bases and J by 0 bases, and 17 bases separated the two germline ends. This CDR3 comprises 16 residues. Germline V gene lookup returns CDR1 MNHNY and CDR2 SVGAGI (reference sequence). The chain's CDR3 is CASSRMLGGVNTEAFF. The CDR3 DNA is TGTGCCAGCAGCCGGATGCTTGGAGGGGTGAACACTGAAGCTTTCTTT.

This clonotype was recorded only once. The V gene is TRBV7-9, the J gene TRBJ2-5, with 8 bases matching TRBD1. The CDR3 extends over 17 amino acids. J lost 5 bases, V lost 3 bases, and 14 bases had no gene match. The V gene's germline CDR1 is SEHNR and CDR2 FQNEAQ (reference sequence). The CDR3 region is CASSFVPGTGYRETQYF. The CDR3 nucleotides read TGTGCCAGCAGCTTTGTCCCTGGGACAGGATATAGGGAGACCCAGTACTTC.

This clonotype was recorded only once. The CDR3 DNA reads TGCAGTGCTAGAGAACCCCAGACATTTAGGAACACTGAAGCTTTCTTT. It is translated as CSAREPQTFRNTEAFF. The chain carries TRBV20-1 and TRBJ1-1; D is undetermined. The CDR3 length is 16 residues. Trimming shortened V by 0 bases and J by 1 base, and 15 bases separated the two germline ends. Germline CDR1 and CDR2: DFQATT and SNEGSKA (reference sequence).

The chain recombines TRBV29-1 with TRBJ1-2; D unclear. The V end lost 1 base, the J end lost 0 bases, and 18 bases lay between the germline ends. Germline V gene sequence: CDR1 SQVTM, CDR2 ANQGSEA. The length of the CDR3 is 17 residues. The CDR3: CSVEGEVERETNYGYTF. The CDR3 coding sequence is TGCAGCGTTGAAGGAGAGGTGGAGAGGGAAACTAACTATGGCTACACCTTC. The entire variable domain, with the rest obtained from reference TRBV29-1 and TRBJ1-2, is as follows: SAVISQKPSRDICQRGTSLTIQCQVDSQVTMMFWYRQQPGQSLTLIATANQGSEATYESGFVIDKFPISRPNLTFSTLTVSNMSPEDSSIYLCSVEGEVERETNYGYTFGSGTRLTVV.

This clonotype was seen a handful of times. This CDR3 is CASSEPPAPPQHF. The CDR3 DNA reads TGCGCCAGCAGTGAGCCCCCCGCCCCCCCCCAGCATTTT. The chain carries TRBV10-2 and TRBJ1-5; no definite D call. The V gene's germline CDR1 is WSHSY and CDR2 SAAADI. Trimming shortened V by 2 bases and J by 10 bases, and 12 bases separated the two germline ends. CDR3 length: 13 residues.

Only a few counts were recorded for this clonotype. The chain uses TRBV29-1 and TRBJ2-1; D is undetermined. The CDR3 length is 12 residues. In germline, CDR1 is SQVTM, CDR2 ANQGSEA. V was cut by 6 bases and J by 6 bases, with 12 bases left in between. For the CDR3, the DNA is TGCAGCGTCGCGTTATTGGGCAATGAGCAGTTCTTC. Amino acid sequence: CSVALLGNEQFF.

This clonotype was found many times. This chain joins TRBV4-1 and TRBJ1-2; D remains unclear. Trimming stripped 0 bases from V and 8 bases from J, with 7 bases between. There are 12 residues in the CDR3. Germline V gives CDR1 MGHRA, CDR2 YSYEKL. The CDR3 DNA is TGCGCCAGCAGCCAAGATTCTCGAGGCTACACCTTC. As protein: CASSQDSRGYTF.

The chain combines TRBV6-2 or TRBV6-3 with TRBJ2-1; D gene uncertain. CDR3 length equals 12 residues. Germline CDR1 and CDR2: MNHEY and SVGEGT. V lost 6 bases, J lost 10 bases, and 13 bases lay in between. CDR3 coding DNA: TGTGCCAGCAGAGGGCTAACTGGCGAGCAGTTCTTC. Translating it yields CASRGLTGEQFF.

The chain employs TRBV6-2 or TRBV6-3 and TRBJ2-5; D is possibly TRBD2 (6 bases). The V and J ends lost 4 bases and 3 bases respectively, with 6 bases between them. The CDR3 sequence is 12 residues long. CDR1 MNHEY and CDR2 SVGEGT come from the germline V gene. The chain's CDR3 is CASSSSEETQYF. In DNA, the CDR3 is TGTGCCAGCAGTTCTAGCGAAGAGACCCAGTACTTC.

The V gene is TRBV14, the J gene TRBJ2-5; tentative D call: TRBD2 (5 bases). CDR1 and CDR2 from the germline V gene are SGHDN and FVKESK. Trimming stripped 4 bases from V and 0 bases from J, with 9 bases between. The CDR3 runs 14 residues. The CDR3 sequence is CASSLWTYQETQYF. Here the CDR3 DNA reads TGTGCCAGCAGCCTGTGGACTTACCAAGAGACCCAGTACTTC.

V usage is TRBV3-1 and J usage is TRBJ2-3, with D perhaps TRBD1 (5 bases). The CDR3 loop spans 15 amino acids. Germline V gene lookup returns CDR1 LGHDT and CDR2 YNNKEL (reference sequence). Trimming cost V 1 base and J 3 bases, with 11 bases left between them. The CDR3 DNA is TGTGCCAGCAGCCAAGTCCAGGGAAGGACAGATACGCAGTATTTT. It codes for CASSQVQGRTDTQYF.

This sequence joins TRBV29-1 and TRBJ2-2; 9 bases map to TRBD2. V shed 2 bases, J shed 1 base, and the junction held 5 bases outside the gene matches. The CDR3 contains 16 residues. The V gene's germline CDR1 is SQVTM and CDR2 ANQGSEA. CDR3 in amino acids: CSVETLSGGNTGELFF. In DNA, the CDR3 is TGCAGCGTTGAAACCCTTAGCGGGGGGAACACCGGGGAGCTGTTTTTT.

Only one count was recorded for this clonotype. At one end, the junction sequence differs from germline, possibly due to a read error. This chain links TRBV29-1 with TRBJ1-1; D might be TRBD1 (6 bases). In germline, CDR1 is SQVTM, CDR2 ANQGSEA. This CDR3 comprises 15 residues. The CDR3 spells CNVEDGKGGFAEAFF. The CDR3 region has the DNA TGCAACGTTGAAGATGGCAAGGGGGGGTTCGCTGAAGCTTTCTTT.

DNA for the CDR3: TGCGCCAGCAGCCAGATGGGGAGCGAGCAGTACTTC. Amino acid sequence: CASSQMGSEQYF. This chain connects TRBV4-3 to TRBJ2-5; D might be TRBD2 (5 bases). Near its end, the DNA agrees better with TRBJ2-7, so the J call may be wrong. The CDR3 spans 12 residues. Germline-derived CDR1 and CDR2 are LGHNA and YSLEER.

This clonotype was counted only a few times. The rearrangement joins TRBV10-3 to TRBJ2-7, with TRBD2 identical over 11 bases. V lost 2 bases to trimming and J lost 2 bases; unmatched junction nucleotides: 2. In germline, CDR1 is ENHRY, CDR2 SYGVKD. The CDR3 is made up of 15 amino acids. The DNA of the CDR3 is TGTGCCATCAGTGAGACTAGCGGGGGAACCTACGAGCAGTACTTC. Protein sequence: CAISETSGGTYEQYF.

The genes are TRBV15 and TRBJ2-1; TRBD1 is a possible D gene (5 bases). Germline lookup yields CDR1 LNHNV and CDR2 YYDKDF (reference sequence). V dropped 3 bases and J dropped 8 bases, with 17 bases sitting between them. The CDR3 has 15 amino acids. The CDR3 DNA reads TGTGCCACCAGCAGGGACGGACCAGGGTGGGATGAGCAGTTCTTC. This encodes CATSRDGPGWDEQFF.

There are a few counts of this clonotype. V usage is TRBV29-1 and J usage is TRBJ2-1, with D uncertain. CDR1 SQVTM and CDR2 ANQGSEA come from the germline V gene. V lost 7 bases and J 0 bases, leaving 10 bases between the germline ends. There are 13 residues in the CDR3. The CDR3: CSADPSSYNEQFF. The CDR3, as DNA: TGCAGCGCCGACCCTTCCTCCTACAATGAGCAGTTCTTC.